Listed below are T cell receptor beta chains from one sample, sequenced in a study of T cells in Graves' hyperthyroidism and ophthalmopathy. TCRdb recomputed calls from the multiplex PCR reads with MiXCR, one row per CDR3 protein. Of around 420,000 distinct CDR3 sequences detected, approximately 13% appear once; the ten largest clones hold 5.3%. The specimen was blood. These receptors came from a woman younger than 30 with Graves' hyperthyroidism. CDR3s include the opening cysteine and the closing phenylalanine or tryptophan. The D gene is left open where the match is weak. Expanded clones are given a class, and other clones once, few, many or no size at all.

D	V	length	size	J	CDR3	DNA
-	TRBV28	12	many	TRBJ2-3	CATRTLTDTQYF	TGTGCCACCCGGACACTCACAGATACGCAGTATTTT
-	TRBV11-2	13	many	TRBJ2-3	CASSRGLEDTQYF	TGTGCCAGCAGTCGGGGGCTCGAAGATACGCAGTATTTT
-	TRBV6-6	11	-	TRBJ1-2	CASSYQAGYTF	TGTGCCAGCAGTTACCAGGCTGGCTACACCTTC
TRBD1	TRBV29-1	14	few	TRBJ2-3	CSVDGQGSTDTQYF	TGCAGCGTTGATGGACAGGGAAGCACAGATACGCAGTATTTT
-	TRBV11-2	15	many	TRBJ2-3	CASSLGLHSTDTQYF	TGTGCCAGCAGCTTAGGACTACATAGCACAGATACGCAGTATTTT
TRBD2	TRBV28	17	-	TRBJ2-7	CTSRPNPLAGVLYEQYF	TGTACCAGCAGGCCAAATCCTCTAGCGGGAGTTCTCTACGAGCAGTACTTC
TRBD2	TRBV7-8	15	many	TRBJ2-1	CASSPPSGSYNEQFF	TGTGCCAGCAGCCCACCTAGCGGCTCCTACAATGAGCAGTTCTTC
TRBD2	TRBV11-2	15	many	TRBJ2-1	CASSLVAGGKGEQFF	TGTGCCAGCAGCTTAGTAGCGGGAGGTAAGGGTGAGCAGTTCTTC
TRBD2	TRBV6-1	17	-	TRBJ2-1	CASGGLAGVGSYNEQFF	TGTGCCAGCGGGGGACTAGCGGGAGTGGGCTCCTACAATGAGCAGTTCTTC
-	TRBV7-3	12	few	TRBJ2-1	CASSRPAGEQFF	TGTGCCAGCAGCCGCCCCGCGGGAGAGCAGTTCTTC
-	TRBV20-1	15	many	TRBJ2-5	CSARDPSAIQETQYF	TGCAGTGCTAGAGATCCTAGCGCGATCCAAGAGACCCAGTACTTC
-	TRBV2	13	-	TRBJ1-2	CASSENRSGGYTF	TGTGCCAGCAGTGAAAATAGGTCAGGTGGCTACACCTTC
TRBD1	TRBV12-3/TRBV12-4	16	many	TRBJ1-5	CASNFRRQGRDQPQHF	TGTGCCAGCAATTTCCGTCGACAGGGGAGGGATCAGCCCCAGCATTTT
TRBD2	TRBV6-1	17	many	TRBJ2-7	CASSYRPRGVLSYEQYF	TGTGCCAGCAGTTATCGCCCGCGGGGGGTTCTATCCTACGAGCAGTACTTC
-	TRBV7-3	15	few	TRBJ2-2	CASSFEGAGTRELFF	TGTGCCAGCAGCTTCGAGGGAGCGGGCACCAGGGAGCTGTTTTTT
TRBD2	TRBV3-1	14	many	TRBJ2-1	CASSGTSGINEQFF	TGTGCCAGCAGCGGCACTAGCGGGATCAATGAGCAGTTCTTC
TRBD1	TRBV7-7	17	-	TRBJ2-2	CASSPHSGTGGSGELFF	TGTGCTAGCAGCCCACACTCCGGGACAGGGGGATCCGGGGAGCTGTTTTTT
-	TRBV30	12	many	TRBJ1-1	CAWSVLNTEAFF	TGTGCCTGGAGTGTACTAAACACTGAAGCTTTCTTT
-	TRBV4-2	15	few	TRBJ2-5	CASSQDPDKQETQYF	TGTGCCAGCAGCCAAGATCCGGACAAACAAGAGACCCAGTACTTC
TRBD1	TRBV13	17	few	TRBJ2-6	CASSFGQGALGANVLTF	TGTGCCAGCAGCTTCGGACAGGGGGCTCTTGGGGCCAACGTCCTGACTTTC
-	TRBV4-1	15	few	TRBJ2-1	CASSPKGNSYNEQFF	TGCGCCAGCAGCCCAAAAGGGAATTCCTACAATGAGCAGTTCTTC
-	TRBV6-5	14	many	TRBJ2-7	CASSYRDLIYEQYF	TGTGCCAGCAGTTACCGGGACTTAATCTACGAGCAGTACTTC